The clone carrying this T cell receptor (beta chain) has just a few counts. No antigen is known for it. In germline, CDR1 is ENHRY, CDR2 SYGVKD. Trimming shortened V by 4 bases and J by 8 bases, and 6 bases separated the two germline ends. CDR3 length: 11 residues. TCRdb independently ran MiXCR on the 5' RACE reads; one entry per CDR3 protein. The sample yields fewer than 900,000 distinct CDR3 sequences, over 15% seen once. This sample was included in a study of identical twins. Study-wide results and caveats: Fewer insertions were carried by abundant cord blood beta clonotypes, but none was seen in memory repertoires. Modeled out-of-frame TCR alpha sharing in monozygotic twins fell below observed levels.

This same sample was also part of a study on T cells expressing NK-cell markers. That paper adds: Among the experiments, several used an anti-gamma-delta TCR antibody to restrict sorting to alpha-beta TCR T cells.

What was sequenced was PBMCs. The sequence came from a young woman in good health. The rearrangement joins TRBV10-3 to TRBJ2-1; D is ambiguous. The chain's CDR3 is CAISGVDEQFF. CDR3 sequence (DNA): TGTGCCATCAGTGGGGTTGATGAGCAGTTCTTC.